Here is one T cell receptor (beta chain) with its context. Trimming took 5 bases from V and 5 from J; bases not matched to a gene: 4. Germline CDR1 is KGHDR and CDR2 is SFDVKD. The length of the CDR3 is 15 residues. Authors' analysis steps: Estimation of nucleated cell counts relied on the amplification of reference gene primers. TCRdb keeps only in-frame clones here, not all; method: immunoSEQ multiplex PCR. V, J and clone size derive from that table, while D and trimming were established from the DNA sequence. The sample has over 85,000 clones; around four fifths are singletons. This sample is part of a study of blood T cell repertoires in COVID-19. Background on the study: Italy, Spain and the United States were the sources of the convalescent and acute COVID-19 samples. Sample material is recorded as cDNA or gDNA derived from T cells, B-cell-depleted T cells, or PBMCs.

The chain employs TRBV24-1 and TRBJ1-4, with 10 bases fitting TRBD1. This clonotype originated in a man aged 50 or older with acute or convalescent COVID-19. The sample comprised peripheral blood. CDR3 protein: CATSGGQGRNEKLFF. In DNA, the CDR3 is TGTGCCACCAGTGGGGGACAGGGGAGAAATGAAAAACTGTTTTTT.